Below, 21 T cell receptor beta chains from the same sample are listed, as sequenced in a study of T cell responses to AZD1222 COVID-19 vaccine. TCRdb's table, derived via immunoSEQ multiplex PCR, lists solely in-frame clones and lacks some. The data contain approximately 130,000 clones, 75% to 85% of them singletons. Source: peripheral blood, taken 28 days after the second dose of the MenACWY control vaccine. The receptors come from an adult who received the MenACWY meningococcal vaccine as a control.

This chain connects TRBV23-1 to TRBJ2-1; 10 bases match TRBD2. TRBV23-1 is labeled an ORF, and its function is uncertain. V shed 3 bases, J shed 14 bases, and the junction held 22 bases outside the gene matches. This CDR3 is built from 18 residues. The CDR3 spells CASSHRGSRASGRRLEFF. DNA of the CDR3: TGCGCCAGCAGTCACAGGGGGTCCCGGGCTAGCGGGAGAAGGTTAGAGTTCTTC.

This chain links TRBV7-9 with TRBJ2-2; the D is unclear. The CDR3 consists of 14 residues. V was shortened by 6 bases and J by 5 bases, with 13 bases between the two germline ends. Germline CDR1 reads SEHNR; CDR2 reads FQNEAQ (reference sequence). The CDR3 DNA reads TGTGCCAGCAGTGCACCGATCCGTACCGGGGAGCTGTTTTTT. Translation gives CASSAPIRTGELFF.

V is TRBV10-3 and J is TRBJ2-2, with D perhaps matching TRBD1 (6 bases). Trimming took 3 bases from V and 1 from J, leaving 12 bases between them. CDR1 ENHRY and CDR2 SYGVKD come from the germline V gene. The CDR3 contains 16 residues. The chain's CDR3 is CAISDSLRGNTGELFF. The CDR3 DNA sequence: TGTGCCATCAGTGACTCTCTCAGGGGGAACACCGGGGAGCTGTTTTTT.

The J gene is TRBJ1-1, the V gene TRBV5-4; D call uncertain. The CDR3 loop spans 15 amino acids. Germline-derived CDR1 and CDR2 are SGHNT and YYREEE (reference sequence). V was shortened by 2 bases and J by 1 base, with 12 bases between the two germline ends. The DNA of the CDR3 is TGTGCCAGCAGCTTAGCCGGGTCGGGGAACACTGAAGCTTTCTTT. It is translated as CASSLAGSGNTEAFF.

This sequence joins TRBV24-1 and TRBJ2-7; no clear D. The V end was cut by 2 bases, the J end by 0 bases, with 13 bases between. From germline, CDR1 is KGHDR and CDR2 SFDVKD. CDR3 length: 16 residues. DNA for the CDR3: TGTGCCACCAGTGATTCAAGAAAGGGTTACTCCTACGAGCAGTACTTC. It encodes CATSDSRKGYSYEQYF.

This chain links TRBV4-1 with TRBJ2-6; TRBD1 is a possible D gene (5 bases). Germline CDR1 MGHRA, CDR2 YSYEKL. This CDR3 is 16 amino acids long. V was pared by 0 bases and J by 2 bases, with 8 bases between. The CDR3 region is CASSQDSQAGANVLTF. The CDR3 bases are TGCGCCAGCAGCCAAGATTCACAGGCTGGGGCCAACGTCCTGACTTTC.

This chain joins TRBV25-1 and TRBJ1-4, with D perhaps TRBD1 (5 bases). Trimming took off 1 base at V and 8 bases at J, with 11 bases between the two ends. Germline V gene data show CDR1 as MGHDK and CDR2 as SYGVNS. CDR3 size: 14 residues. The CDR3 DNA is TGTGCCAGCAGTGAATGGGGGACGAACGAAAAACTGTTTTTT. It translates to CASSEWGTNEKLFF.

The chain carries TRBV5-5 and TRBJ1-2; D remains ambiguous. The V and J ends lost 7 bases and 5 bases respectively, with 12 bases between them. This CDR3 spans 12 amino acids. Looked up from germline, CDR1 is SGHKS and CDR2 is YYEKEE (reference sequence). CDR3 nucleotides: TGTGCCAGCGGCGGCGGAGGATATGGCTACACCTTC. Translation: CASGGGGYGYTF.

V gene TRBV7-8 combines with J gene TRBJ1-6; D possibly corresponds to TRBD1 (6 bases). CDR1 is SGHVS, CDR2 FQNEAQ, per germline. This CDR3 is built from 18 residues. The V and J ends lost 1 base and 0 bases respectively, with 13 bases between them. Here the CDR3 reads CASSLEGQGSSYNSPLHF. The CDR3 DNA is TGTGCCAGCAGCTTAGAAGGGCAGGGGAGCTCCTATAATTCACCCCTCCACTTT.

The chain recombines TRBV6-5 with TRBJ2-7; 7 bases are a match to TRBD1. The ends lost 5 bases at V and 12 bases at J; junction bases unmatched: 7. CDR3 length equals 11 residues. The germline gives CDR1 MNHEY, CDR2 SVGAGI. The CDR3: CASSNGQELYV. The CDR3 nucleotides read TGTGCCAGCAGTAACGGACAGGAGTTGTACGTC.

This clone showed up just once. The chain has TRBV5-1 and TRBJ2-7; D call uncertain. V lost 2 bases, J lost 1 base, and 4 bases lay in between. This CDR3 spans 12 amino acids. Germline loops: CDR1 SGHRS, CDR2 YFSETQ. The DNA for the CDR3 is TGCGCCAGCAGCTTTAGTTCCTACGAGCAGTACTTC. The encoded protein is CASSFSSYEQYF.

The CDR3, as DNA: TGTGCCAGCAGCCAAGGTGTGAGCGCTGGAAACACCATATATTTT. This codes for CASSQGVSAGNTIYF. The chain combines TRBV3-1 (or the pseudogene TRBV3-2) with TRBJ1-3; no definite D call. Trimming took 1 base from V and 2 from J, leaving 9 bases between them. Germline CDR1 and CDR2: LGHDT and YNNKEL (reference sequence). This CDR3 is built from 15 residues.

The chain employs TRBV5-1 and TRBJ2-2; D could derive from TRBD1 or TRBD2 (5 bases each). Germline V CDR1 and CDR2: SGHRS, YFSETQ. Trimming removed 0 bases at V and 1 base at J, with 13 bases between. The CDR3 runs 17 residues. The DNA for the CDR3 is TGCGCCAGCAGCTTGGCCGGGGCGGGTGTGAACACCGGGGAGCTGTTTTTT. This encodes CASSLAGAGVNTGELFF.

The rearrangement joins TRBV5-1 to TRBJ2-5; tentative D call: TRBD2 (6 bases). The V end lost 0 bases, the J end lost 5 bases, and 8 bases lay between the germline ends. The CDR3 totals 13 residues. Germline-derived CDR1 and CDR2 are SGHRS and YFSETQ. The CDR3 here is CASSLVGGETQYF. The DNA of the CDR3 is TGCGCCAGCAGCTTGGTGGGGGGTGAGACCCAGTACTTC.

The chain's CDR3 is CASSQPDMGTEAFF. The DNA for the CDR3 is TGTGCCAGCAGCCAACCAGACATGGGCACTGAAGCTTTCTTT. This chain joins TRBV3-1 (or the pseudogene TRBV3-2) and TRBJ1-1; D not resolved. From germline, CDR1 is LGHDT and CDR2 YNNKEL (reference sequence). Between the trimmed V and J ends, which lost 2 bases and 4 bases, there was a span of 11 bases. The CDR3 contains 14 residues.

The chain is built from TRBV27 and TRBJ1-1, with D perhaps TRBD1 (5 bases). Germline V gene lookup returns CDR1 MNHEY and CDR2 SMNVEV (reference sequence). The V gene lost 3 bases and the J gene lost 1 base, with 6 bases spanning the gap. This CDR3 is built from 13 residues. This CDR3 is CASSLGGNTEAFF. For the CDR3, the DNA is TGTGCCAGCAGTTTGGGGGGGAACACTGAAGCTTTCTTT.

The V and J genes are TRBV30 and TRBJ2-3; 9 bases map to TRBD2. There are 16 residues in the CDR3. J was trimmed by 4 bases and V by 8 bases; bases with no gene match: 16. The V gene's germline CDR1 is GTSNPN and CDR2 SVGIG (reference sequence). CDR3 sequence reads: CAGGGDGLAIADTQYF. In DNA, the CDR3 is TGTGCCGGGGGGGGAGATGGACTAGCGATCGCAGATACGCAGTATTTT.

The chain links TRBV12-5 to TRBJ1-1; D is unresolved. V lost 2 bases and J 1 base, leaving 5 bases between the germline ends. Germline V gene data show CDR1 as LGHNT and CDR2 as FRNRAP. The CDR3 is made up of 13 amino acids. Written as DNA, the CDR3 is TGTGCTAGTGGTTTGTCAGGGAACACTGAAGCTTTCTTT. Amino acid sequence: CASGLSGNTEAFF.

The rearrangement uses TRBV28 and TRBJ2-4, with TRBD1 matching 8 bases. V gave up 5 bases and J gave up 1 base; unmatched junction bases: 10. The CDR3 extends over 17 amino acids. Germline values: CDR1 MDHEN, CDR2 SYDVKM. The CDR3 sequence: CASSALTQGAAKNIQYF. CDR3 nucleotides: TGTGCCAGCAGTGCGCTTACTCAGGGGGCGGCCAAAAACATTCAGTACTTC.

The chain combines TRBV19 with TRBJ2-6, with a tentative D call TRBD1 (5 bases). The V and J ends lost 2 bases and 2 bases respectively, with 7 bases between them. The germline gives CDR1 LNHDA, CDR2 SQIVND (reference sequence). This CDR3 is 15 amino acids long. CDR3 sequence (DNA): TGTGCCAGTAGTATATCCAGGGCTGGGGCCAACGTCCTGACTTTC. Amino acid sequence: CASSISRAGANVLTF.

The CDR3 is CASSQSNQGSTEAFF. CDR3 coding DNA: TGTGCCAGCTCACAATCAAATCAGGGCAGCACTGAAGCTTTCTTT. The chain employs TRBV18 and TRBJ1-1, with D maybe TRBD1 (5 bases). Trimming shortened V by 4 bases and J by 4 bases, and 16 bases separated the two germline ends. The germline gives CDR1 KGHSH, CDR2 LQKENI. This CDR3 is 15 amino acids long. Supplemented by reference TRBV18 and TRBJ1-1, the full variable domain reads NAGVMQNPRHLVRRRGQEARLRCSPMKGHSHVYWYRQLPEEGLKFMVYLQKENIIDESGMPKERFSAEFPKEGPSILRIQQVVRGDSAAYFCASSQSNQGSTEAFFGQGTRLTVV.